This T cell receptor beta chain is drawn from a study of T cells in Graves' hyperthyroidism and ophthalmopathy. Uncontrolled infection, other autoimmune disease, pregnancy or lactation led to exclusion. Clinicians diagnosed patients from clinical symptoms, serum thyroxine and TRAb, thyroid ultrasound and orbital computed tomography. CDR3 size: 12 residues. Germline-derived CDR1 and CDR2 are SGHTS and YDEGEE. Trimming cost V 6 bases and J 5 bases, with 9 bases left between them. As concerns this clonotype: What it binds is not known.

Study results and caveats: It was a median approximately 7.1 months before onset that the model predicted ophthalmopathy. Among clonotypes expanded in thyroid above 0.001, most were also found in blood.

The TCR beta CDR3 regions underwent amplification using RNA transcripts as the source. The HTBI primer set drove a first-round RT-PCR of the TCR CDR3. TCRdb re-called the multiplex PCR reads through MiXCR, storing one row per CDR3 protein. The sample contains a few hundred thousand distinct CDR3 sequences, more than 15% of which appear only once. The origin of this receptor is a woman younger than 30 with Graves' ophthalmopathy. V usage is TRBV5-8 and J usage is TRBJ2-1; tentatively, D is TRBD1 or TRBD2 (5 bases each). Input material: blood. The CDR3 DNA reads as TGTGCCAGCACCGGGGACGACAATGAGCAGTTCTTC. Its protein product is CASTGDDNEQFF.